This T cell receptor beta chain is from a study of patients and donors after allogeneic stem cell transplantation. TCRdb ran MiXCR on the RT-PCR reads and lists one entry per CDR3 protein. The sample lists fewer than 75,000 distinct CDR3 sequences, about an eighth occurring once. This CDR3 comprises 13 residues. The V gene lost 5 bases and the J gene lost 1 base, with 7 bases spanning the gap. Germline CDR1 reads LNHDA; CDR2 reads SQIVND (reference sequence). The V gene is TRBV19, the J gene TRBJ2-3; no firm D call. The sample taken for sequencing was blood, either unsorted or a sorted T cell fraction (not recorded which). This receptor was identified in a human donor who was either an allogeneic HSCT recipient or a stem cell or donor lymphocyte infusion donor (not recorded which). It is not recorded whose cells these are; they may come from a transplant donor. DNA of the CDR3: TGTGCCAGTAGTCTCAGCGGCACAGATACGCAGTATTTT. Encoded protein: CASSLSGTDTQYF.